These 20 T cell receptor beta chains originate from one sample sequenced in a study of shared clonotypes between healthy human individuals. The table came from immunoSEQ multiplex PCR; TCRdb's copy has only in-frame clones and leaves some out. This repertoire shows roughly 2 million clones, 90% to 97% found once; its top ten account for 0.1% to 0.15%. What was sequenced was naive CD4+ T cells sorted from blood. Subset denoted: CD45RA+ positively selected. The origin of the receptors is a young man in good health.

The chain joins TRBV25-1 to TRBJ1-4; no reliable D call. Between the trimmed V and J ends, which lost 4 bases and 0 bases, there was a span of 9 bases. The CDR3 length is 15 residues. Germline-derived CDR1 and CDR2 are MGHDK and SYGVNS. This CDR3 is CASSVTGTTNEKLFF. Here the CDR3 DNA reads TGTGCCAGCAGTGTCACGGGAACAACTAATGAAAAACTGTTTTTT.

The chain is built from TRBV25-1 and TRBJ2-7, with 7 nucleotides matching TRBD1. This CDR3 has 13 amino acids. V shed 5 bases, J shed 4 bases, and the junction held 5 bases outside the gene matches. The V gene's germline CDR1 is MGHDK and CDR2 SYGVNS. The CDR3 loop is CASSSRQGYEQYF. For the CDR3, the DNA is TGTGCCAGCAGTTCCCGACAGGGTTACGAGCAGTACTTC.

This sequence joins TRBV18 and TRBJ2-2; tentative D call: TRBD1 (6 bases). V lost 2 bases and J 4 bases, leaving 11 bases between the germline ends. Germline V gene data show CDR1 as KGHSH and CDR2 as LQKENI. The CDR3 sequence is 15 residues long. CDR3 in amino acids: CASSPNRAGTGELFF. The DNA for the CDR3 is TGTGCCAGCTCACCAAACAGGGCCGGCACCGGGGAGCTGTTTTTT. The entire variable domain, with the rest obtained from reference TRBV18 and TRBJ2-2, is as follows: NAGVMQNPRHLVRRRGQEARLRCSPMKGHSHVYWYRQLPEEGLKFMVYLQKENIIDESGMPKERFSAEFPKEGPSILRIQQVVRGDSAAYFCASSPNRAGTGELFFGEGSRLTVL.

The CDR3: CASSLAGGGNQPQHF. The CDR3 region has the DNA TGTGCCAGCAGCTTAGCCGGGGGGGGCAATCAGCCCCAGCATTTT. This sequence joins TRBV5-4 and TRBJ1-5, with a weak D call TRBD1 (5 bases). CDR1 SGHNT and CDR2 YYREEE come from the germline V gene (reference sequence). Trimming left V 2 bases short and J 2 bases short, with 11 bases between. This CDR3 comprises 15 residues.

The chain carries TRBV6-1 and TRBJ2-3, with D maybe TRBD2 (6 bases). The V gene lost 4 bases and the J gene lost 2 bases, with 25 bases spanning the gap. Germline V gene sequence: CDR1 MNHNS, CDR2 SASEGT. The CDR3 spans 19 residues. CDR3 nucleotide sequence: TGTGCCAGCAGTGCGCGGACTACGCAAGGACTCACCAACACAGATACGCAGTATTTT. Translated, it gives CASSARTTQGLTNTDTQYF.

With respect to this clone: A junction boundary mismatches the germline segment, possibly from a read error. The chain recombines TRBV7-7 with TRBJ2-5; D ambiguous. Germline-derived CDR1 and CDR2 are SSHAT and FNYEAQ (reference sequence). The CDR3 covers 15 residues. This CDR3 is CASSSAKSAQETQYF. Here the CDR3 DNA reads TGTGCTAGCAGCTCCGCTAAGAGCGCACAAGAGACCCAGTACTTC.

The J gene is TRBJ1-5, the V gene TRBV18; no clear D gene. Germline V gives CDR1 KGHSH, CDR2 LQKENI. This CDR3 spans 13 amino acids. V dropped 5 bases and J dropped 0 bases, with 5 bases sitting between them. CDR3 bases: TGTGCCAGCTCAGAGAATAGCAATCAGCCCCAGCATTTT. This encodes CASSENSNQPQHF.

This rearrangement joins TRBV4-1 to TRBJ2-1; 13 bases are shared with TRBD2. Germline V lookup: CDR1 MGHRA, CDR2 YSYEKL. The ends lost 2 bases at V and 6 bases at J; junction bases unmatched: 4. This CDR3 has 16 residues. For the CDR3, the DNA is TGCGCCAGCAGCCAACACACTAGCGGGAGGGCCAATGAGCAGTTCTTC. It translates to CASSQHTSGRANEQFF.

The chain couples TRBV19 to TRBJ1-6; D may be TRBD1 (5 bases). The CDR3 is 18 residues long. Germline V CDR1 and CDR2: LNHDA, SQIVND (reference sequence). Trimming cost V 3 bases and J 10 bases, with 25 bases left between them. The CDR3 nucleotides read TGTGCCAGTAGTATCTATGGACATGGGCAGGGAAGAGGATCACCCCTCCACTTT. This encodes CASSIYGHGQGRGSPLHF.

About this clone: Other DNA variants within this sample encode the same CDR3. This chain connects TRBV11-3 to TRBJ1-1; 7 nucleotides align to TRBD1. CDR3 length: 14 residues. Germline CDR1 is SGHNT and CDR2 is YENEEA. The ends lost 3 bases at V and 1 base at J; junction bases unmatched: 2. The CDR3 here is CASSLQGENTEAFF. Here the CDR3 DNA reads TGTGCCAGCAGCTTGCAGGGGGAGAACACTGAAGCTTTCTTT. The full variable domain, in which reference TRBV11-3 and TRBJ1-1 provide the parts outside the CDR3, is EAGVVQSPRYKIIEKKQPVAFWCNPISGHNTLYWYLQNLGQGPELLIRYENEEAVDDSQLPKDRFSAERLKGVDSTLKIQPAELGDSAVYLCASSLQGENTEAFFGQGTRLTVV.

The count of this clone is one. The V and J genes are TRBV25-1 and TRBJ2-5; weak D call: TRBD2 (6 bases). This CDR3 is built from 14 residues. CDR1 is MGHDK, CDR2 SYGVNS, per germline. Trimming stripped 5 bases from V and 2 bases from J, with 12 bases between. CDR3 bases: TGTGCCAGCAGTCCTCGGACTACTCAAGAGACCCAGTACTTC. This codes for CASSPRTTQETQYF.

As to this clone: At the DNA level, this CDR3 is encoded by other sequences in the same sample as well. The chain couples TRBV5-4 to TRBJ2-7; 8 nucleotides line up with TRBD2. Per the germline V gene, CDR1 is SGHNT and CDR2 is YYREEE (reference sequence). The CDR3 is 14 residues long. V shed 0 bases and J 3 bases; nucleotides not matched to a gene: 2. In nucleotides, the CDR3 is TGTGCCAGCAGCTTGGGAGGGACTAGCTACGAGCAGTACTTC. Protein sequence: CASSLGGTSYEQYF.

This clone has a single count. This same CDR3 is encoded by further DNA sequences in the sample. CDR3 loop: CASSLGTEAYEQYF. CDR3 bases: TGTGCCAGCAGCCTCGGGACAGAAGCGTACGAGCAGTACTTC. The chain carries TRBV9 and TRBJ2-7; 7 nucleotides match TRBD1. CDR1 SGDLS and CDR2 YYNGEE come from the germline V gene. The CDR3 covers 14 residues. The J segment lost 4 bases and the V segment lost 4 bases, leaving 8 bases of the junction unmatched.

V is TRBV5-1 and J is TRBJ2-2; TRBD2 matches 8 bases. This CDR3 contains 14 residues. Germline V gene data show CDR1 as SGHRS and CDR2 as YFSETQ. Trimming cost V 6 bases and J 1 base; bases outside gene matches: 2. DNA for the CDR3: TGCGCCAGCATGAGCGGGGGGAACACCGGGGAGCTGTTTTTT. As protein: CASMSGGNTGELFF.

The chain carries TRBV11-2 and TRBJ2-7; 9 bases line up with TRBD1. The CDR3 spans 18 residues. V was pared by 6 bases and J by 3 bases, with 18 bases of the junction left unmatched. The germline CDR1 and CDR2 sequences are SGHAT and FQNNGV. The CDR3 DNA sequence: TGTGCCAGCAGTCACCCACCGGGACAGGGTTTGACGTTCTACGAGCAGTACTTC. Translation gives CASSHPPGQGLTFYEQYF.

This chain uses TRBV19 with TRBJ1-1; no clear D. Germline CDR1 is LNHDA and CDR2 is SQIVND (reference sequence). The CDR3 contains 14 residues. V dropped 7 bases and J dropped 2 bases, with 14 bases sitting between them. CDR3 sequence (DNA): TGTGCCAGTATTCTCCACGGGCCTAACACTGAAGCTTTCTTT. Its translation is CASILHGPNTEAFF.

The V gene is TRBV6-1, the J gene TRBJ2-3; D tentatively fits TRBD1 or TRBD2 (5 bases each). Deletions cut 3 bases from V and 5 bases from J, with 18 bases between. Per germline, CDR1 MNHNS and CDR2 SASEGT. The CDR3 runs to 16 residues. The CDR3 here is CASSDLGRGAGDTQYF. The CDR3 DNA follows: TGTGCCAGCAGTGACCTTGGGAGAGGGGCGGGAGATACGCAGTATTTT.

About this clone: The same CDR3 arises from other DNA sequences in this sample as well. V gene TRBV5-1 combines with J gene TRBJ1-4, with a possible D match to TRBD1 (5 bases). CDR1 is SGHRS and CDR2 is YFSETQ in the germline V gene. The V and J ends lost 4 bases and 0 bases respectively, with 7 bases between them. There are 14 residues in the CDR3. CDR3 bases: TGCGCCAGCAGCGGGACTGCAACTAATGAAAAACTGTTTTTT. Its translation is CASSGTATNEKLFF.

This chain links TRBV10-1 with TRBJ2-3; tentative D call: TRBD2 (6 bases). This CDR3 spans 14 amino acids. Looked up from germline, CDR1 is WNHNN and CDR2 is SYGVQD (reference sequence). With 6 bases removed from V and 2 bases from J, the gap between germline ends came to 12 bases. In nucleotides, the CDR3 is TGCGCCAGCAGGGCCGGGACTGACACAGATACGCAGTATTTT. This codes for CASRAGTDTDTQYF.

This clone came up a few times. This chain connects TRBV7-9 to TRBJ2-1; tentative D call: TRBD1 (5 bases). This CDR3 contains 11 residues. Germline V gene sequence: CDR1 SEHNR, CDR2 FQNEAQ (reference sequence). Between the trimmed V and J ends, which lost 1 base and 10 bases, there was a span of 5 bases. CDR3 residues: CASSLDREQFF. CDR3 sequence (DNA): TGTGCCAGCAGCTTAGACAGGGAGCAGTTCTTC.